A selection of T cell receptor beta chains follows, all from one sample in a study of blood T cell repertoires in COVID-19. Method: immunoSEQ multiplex PCR; TCRdb's copy keeps in-frame clones and lacks some. The sample carries under 200,000 clones, approximately 86% recorded once. Sequencing was performed on peripheral blood. The receptors here all came from a man in his fifties or sixties with acute or convalescent COVID-19. CDR3s include the opening cysteine and the closing phenylalanine or tryptophan. Fields, in order: J gene, V gene, clone size, D gene, CDR3 protein, CDR3 DNA. The D gene is left open where the match is weak. Only some rows state a clone size, as once, few, many or a class for expanded clones.

TRBJ2-3 | TRBV7-6 | - | TRBD2 | CASTGGRLTDTQYF | TGTGCCAGCACCGGGGGGAGGCTTACAGATACGCAGTATTTT
TRBJ2-2 | TRBV24-1 | - | TRBD1 | CATSDPTGSGTGELFF | TGTGCCACCAGTGATCCGACAGGGAGCGGCACCGGGGAGCTGTTTTTT
TRBJ1-2 | TRBV3-1/TRBV3-2 | - | - | CASSQDSQGYGYTF | TGTGCCAGCAGCCAAGATTCCCAGGGCTATGGCTACACCTTC
TRBJ1-5 | TRBV2 | - | - | CASSDEPQPQHF | TGTGCCAGCAGTGACGAGCCCCAGCCCCAGCATTTT
TRBJ1-2 | TRBV19 | - | - | CASSQGYYGYTF | TGTGCCAGTTCCCAGGGCTACTATGGCTACACCTTC
TRBJ2-1 | TRBV7-9 | - | - | CASSLVLGVGQFF | TGTGCCAGCAGCTTAGTCCTAGGGGTAGGGCAGTTCTTC
TRBJ2-5 | TRBV6-5 | - | - | CASRPRLDSQGTQYF | TGTGCCAGCAGGCCTAGGTTGGACAGCCAGGGGACCCAGTACTTC
TRBJ1-4 | TRBV29-1 | once | TRBD1 | CSVGPSGTGALTNEKLFF | TGCAGCGTTGGGCCGTCCGGGACAGGGGCCTTAACTAATGAAAAACTGTTTTTT
TRBJ1-2 | TRBV6-5 | - | - | CASSYSAAGRGGYTF | TGTGCCAGCAGTTACTCGGCCGCTGGCAGGGGAGGCTACACCTTC
TRBJ2-7 | TRBV28 | once | - | CASSSLITGGDYEQYF | TGTGCCAGCAGTTCTCTCATCACAGGGGGGGACTACGAGCAGTACTTC
TRBJ1-2 | TRBV4-2 | - | TRBD1 | CASSQPASGQVTYGYTF | TGTGCCAGCAGCCAACCAGCTTCCGGACAGGTGACCTATGGCTACACCTTC
TRBJ1-5 | TRBV30 | - | TRBD1 | CAWDRGENQPQHF | TGTGCCTGGGACAGGGGCGAAAATCAGCCCCAGCATTTT
TRBJ1-2 | TRBV30 | - | TRBD1 | CAWSVKGAYGYTF | TGTGCCTGGAGTGTGAAGGGGGCCTATGGCTACACCTTC
TRBJ1-5 | TRBV2 | - | TRBD1 | CASISDRVENQPQHF | TGTGCCAGCATTTCGGACAGGGTCGAGAATCAGCCCCAGCATTTT
TRBJ2-1 | TRBV19 | - | - | CASSIGSGSYNEQFF | TGTGCCAGTAGTATAGGGTCGGGCTCCTACAATGAGCAGTTCTTC
TRBJ1-3 | TRBV5-5 | - | - | CASSLDGRSSGNTIYF | TGTGCCAGCAGCTTGGACGGTAGGAGCTCTGGAAACACCATATATTTT
TRBJ1-1 | TRBV7-3 | - | - | CASSLSPSQANTEAFF | TGTGCCAGCAGCTTATCGCCCTCGCAGGCGAACACTGAAGCTTTCTTT
TRBJ1-4 | TRBV10-3 | - | - | CAISESRAPFLFF | TGTGCCATCAGTGAGTCGAGGGCTCCCTTTCTGTTTTTT
TRBJ2-1 | TRBV11-2 | once | TRBD2 | CASSQTGTSGMRAVEQFF | TGTGCCAGCAGTCAGACCGGGACTAGCGGGATGCGGGCAGTTGAGCAGTTCTTC
TRBJ1-1 | TRBV2 | - | TRBD1 | CASRWTGDTEAFF | TGTGCCAGCCGATGGACAGGGGACACTGAAGCTTTCTTT
TRBJ1-5 | TRBV28 | few | TRBD1 | CASSLYRGPNQPQHF | TGTGCCAGCAGTTTGTACAGGGGCCCCAATCAGCCCCAGCATTTT
TRBJ2-1 | TRBV12-3/TRBV12-4 | - | - | CAIAGSSYNEQFF | TGTGCCATTGCGGGGAGCTCCTACAATGAGCAGTTCTTC
TRBJ2-7 | TRBV5-1 | - | - | CASSPTPGLPLSEQYF | TGCGCCAGCAGCCCCACACCGGGACTTCCTTTATCCGAGCAGTACTTC
TRBJ2-4 | TRBV5-1 | - | TRBD2 | CASSLRASGPTLAKNIQYF | TGCGCCAGCAGCTTGAGGGCTAGCGGACCGACCCTAGCCAAAAACATTCAGTACTTC
TRBJ1-3 | TRBV13 | - | - | CASSDLSRGSGNTIYF | TGTGCCAGCAGCGATCTATCGAGGGGGTCCGGAAACACCATATATTTT
TRBJ1-2 | TRBV5-1 | - | - | CASSFTGFDYGYTF | TGCGCCAGCAGCTTCACAGGGTTCGACTATGGCTACACCTTC
TRBJ2-1 | TRBV7-2 | once | TRBD2 | CASSLIGGRVGEQFF | TGTGCCAGCAGCTTAATCGGCGGGAGAGTCGGCGAGCAGTTCTTC
TRBJ2-7 | TRBV10-3 | - | TRBD2 | CATKETSKGDEQYF | TGTGCCACCAAGGAGACTAGCAAAGGGGACGAGCAGTACTTC
TRBJ2-1 | TRBV5-4 | - | TRBD2 | CASSLEAAGGSSNEQFF | TGTGCCAGCAGCTTGGAGGCAGCGGGGGGGAGTTCCAATGAGCAGTTCTTC
TRBJ1-1 | TRBV5-1 | - | TRBD1 | CASSPDRGNTEAFF | TGCGCCAGCAGCCCCGACAGGGGTAACACTGAAGCTTTCTTT
TRBJ2-1 | TRBV11-3 | few | - | CASSLGGDFENEQFF | TGTGCCAGCAGCTTAGGGGGGGATTTTGAGAATGAGCAGTTCTTC
TRBJ1-2 | TRBV27 | few | - | CASSWRPNYGYTF | TGTGCCAGCAGTTGGAGGCCTAACTATGGCTACACCTTC
TRBJ2-1 | TRBV30 | few | TRBD2 | CAWRYGTRDNEQFF | TGTGCCTGGAGGTATGGGACTAGAGACAATGAGCAGTTCTTC
TRBJ2-1 | TRBV28 | - | TRBD2 | CASSSKRGDYNEQFF | TGTGCCAGCAGTTCCAAGCGGGGAGACTACAATGAGCAGTTCTTC
TRBJ2-1 | TRBV6-4 | - | TRBD1 | CASSRGSEQFF | TGTGCCAGCAGCAGGGGGAGTGAGCAGTTCTTC
TRBJ1-5 | TRBV6-5 | - | - | CASLRGYFQPQHF | TGTGCCAGCCTTAGGGGGTACTTTCAGCCCCAGCATTTT